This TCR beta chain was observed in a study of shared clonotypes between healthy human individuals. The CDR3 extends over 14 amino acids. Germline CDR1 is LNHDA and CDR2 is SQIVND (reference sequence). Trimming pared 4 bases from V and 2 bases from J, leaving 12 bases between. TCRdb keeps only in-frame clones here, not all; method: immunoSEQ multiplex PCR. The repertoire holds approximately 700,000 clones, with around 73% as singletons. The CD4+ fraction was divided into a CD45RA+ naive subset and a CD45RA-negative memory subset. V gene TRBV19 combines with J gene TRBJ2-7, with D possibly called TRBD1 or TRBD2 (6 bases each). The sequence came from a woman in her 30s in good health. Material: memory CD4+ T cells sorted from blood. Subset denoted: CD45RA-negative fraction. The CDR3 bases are TGTGCCAGTAGTAGCCGGGGGCCCCCCTACGAGCAGTACTTC. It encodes CASSSRGPPYEQYF. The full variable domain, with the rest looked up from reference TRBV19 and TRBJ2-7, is DGGITQSPKYLFRKEGQNVTLSCEQNLNHDAMYWYRQDPGQGLRLIYYSQIVNDFQKGDIAEGYSVSREKKESFPLTVTSAQKNPTAFYLCASSSRGPPYEQYFGPGTRLTVT.